These 12 T cell receptor beta chains were sequenced from one sample in a study of glioma-infiltrating T cells after dendritic cell vaccination. Libraries were prepared by immunoSEQ multiplex PCR; TCRdb keeps only in-frame clonotypes and omits some of them. Of 85,000 to 110,000 clones in the sample, roughly 79% are singletons; the top ten hold 12%. Material: blood, obtained before dendritic cell vaccination. All receptors come from a human donor with glioblastoma.

V is TRBV30 and J is TRBJ1-1; D gene ambiguous. This CDR3 comprises 12 residues. V was shortened by 4 bases and J by 0 bases, with 6 bases between the two germline ends. Germline loops: CDR1 GTSNPN, CDR2 SVGIG (reference sequence). CDR3 DNA: TGTGCCTGGACCCCTATGAACACTGAAGCTTTCTTT. Its translation: CAWTPMNTEAFF.

The chain recombines TRBV30 with TRBJ2-3, with a possible D match to TRBD1 (5 bases). Between the trimmed V and J ends, which lost 1 base and 2 bases, there was a span of 16 bases. The CDR3 loop spans 16 amino acids. From germline, CDR1 is GTSNPN and CDR2 SVGIG (reference sequence). CDR3 amino acids: CAWSEGRIDFTDTQYF. DNA of the CDR3: TGTGCCTGGAGTGAGGGGCGAATTGACTTCACAGATACGCAGTATTTT.

This clone was seen repeatedly, ten times or more. The chain joins TRBV19 to TRBJ2-7; D unclear. The CDR3 extends over 14 amino acids. V was shortened by 3 bases and J by 1 base, with 10 bases between the two germline ends. Germline CDR1 and CDR2: LNHDA and SQIVND (reference sequence). The CDR3 sequence: CASSMVSGSYEQYF. The CDR3 DNA is TGTGCCAGTAGTATGGTCTCAGGATCCTACGAGCAGTACTTC.

This chain links TRBV6-5 with TRBJ2-7; 9 bases are shared with TRBD1. The CDR3 runs to 13 residues. Trimming removed 5 bases from V and 6 bases from J; junction bases left unmatched: 5. Germline V lookup: CDR1 MNHEY, CDR2 SVGAGI. The CDR3 is CASSEQGAREQYF. The DNA for the CDR3 is TGTGCCAGCAGTGAACAGGGGGCGCGCGAGCAGTACTTC.

With regard to this clone: The germline gene is not matched at one end of the junction; a read error may be the cause. This sequence joins TRBV5-1 and TRBJ2-1; D is unclear. Germline V lookup: CDR1 SGHRS, CDR2 YFSETQ. The CDR3 consists of 14 residues. CDR3 loop: CASTLARNYNEQFF. In nucleotides, the CDR3 is TGCGCCAGCACCTTGGCCCGTAATTACAATGAGCAGTTCTTC.

This clone was observed a few times. The V and J genes are TRBV7-2 and TRBJ1-3; D might be TRBD1 (5 bases). Per germline, CDR1 SGHTA and CDR2 FQGNSA. The CDR3 runs 15 residues. With 1 base removed from V and 4 bases from J, the gap between germline ends came to 11 bases. The DNA of the CDR3 is TGTGCCAGCAGCTTAGGAGGAGGGGCGGGAAACACCATATATTTT. Translated, it gives CASSLGGGAGNTIYF. Looking up the rest from reference TRBV7-2 and TRBJ1-3 gives the full variable domain: GAGVSQSPSNKVTEKGKDVELRCDPISGHTALYWYRQSLGQGLEFLIYFQGNSAPDKSGLPSDRFSAERTGGSVSTLTIQRTQQEDSAVYLCASSLGGGAGNTIYFGEGSWLTVV.

This clone has a single count. This chain connects TRBV15 to TRBJ2-2, with D possibly being TRBD1 (6 bases). From germline, CDR1 is LNHNV and CDR2 YYDKDF (reference sequence). This CDR3 is 13 amino acids long. Trimming removed 7 bases from V and 2 bases from J, with 8 bases in between. For the CDR3, the DNA is TGTGCCACCAAGGGGGTCAACACCGGGGAGCTGTTTTTT. Encoded protein: CATKGVNTGELFF.

This chain joins TRBV5-5 and TRBJ1-1; D remains unclear. Deletions cut 6 bases from V and 0 bases from J, with 18 bases between. Germline V CDR1 and CDR2: SGHKS, YYEKEE (reference sequence). This CDR3 comprises 16 residues. CDR3 DNA: TGTGCCAGCACCACATCCTCGGGGTTGATGAACACTGAAGCTTTCTTT. It specifies CASTTSSGLMNTEAFF.

The gene calls are TRBV5-1 and TRBJ2-3; 10 bases map to TRBD1. CDR3 length: 14 residues. Germline V gene sequence: CDR1 SGHRS, CDR2 YFSETQ. V lost 3 bases to trimming and J lost 5 bases; unmatched junction nucleotides: 3. CDR3 residues: CASSSTGGEDTQYF. DNA for the CDR3: TGCGCCAGCAGCTCGACAGGGGGCGAAGATACGCAGTATTTT.

The J gene is TRBJ1-4, the V gene TRBV9; weak D call: TRBD1 (6 bases). The CDR3 loop spans 14 amino acids. Germline-derived CDR1 and CDR2 are SGDLS and YYNGEE. Trimming removed 0 bases from V and 4 bases from J, with 7 bases in between. The CDR3 region is CASSVDRDNEKLFF. The CDR3 region has the DNA TGTGCCAGCAGCGTAGACAGGGATAATGAAAAACTGTTTTTT.

V gene TRBV10-3 combines with J gene TRBJ2-2, with TRBD2 identical over 14 bases. From germline, CDR1 is ENHRY and CDR2 SYGVKD. Trimming removed 0 bases from V and 0 bases from J; junction bases left unmatched: 0. This CDR3 is 18 amino acids long. The CDR3 nucleotides are TGTGCCATCAGTGAGTCGGGACTAGCGGGGGCGAACACCGGGGAGCTGTTTTTT. It is translated as CAISESGLAGANTGELFF.

Ten or more counts support this clone. V gene TRBV5-4 combines with J gene TRBJ2-7; TRBD1 is a possible D gene (6 bases). V shed 4 bases and J shed 3 bases, with 11 bases lying between them. The germline CDR1 and CDR2 sequences are SGHNT and YYREEE (reference sequence). The CDR3 consists of 13 residues. DNA for the CDR3: TGTGCCAGCAGCCCTACAGGGAACTACGAGCAGTACTTC. Its translation is CASSPTGNYEQYF.